Listed here are 21 T cell receptor beta chains from one sample, sequenced in a study of siplizumab effects on memory and regulatory T cells. Libraries were prepared by immunoSEQ multiplex PCR; TCRdb keeps only in-frame clonotypes and omits some of them. The sample yields about 110,000 clones, around 92% seen once. Sequencing was done on a sample of Tregs sorted from blood. Receptors originate from a human donor in good health.

This chain links TRBV19 with TRBJ2-2; D is perhaps TRBD1 (6 bases). This CDR3 comprises 17 residues. Germline CDR1 LNHDA, CDR2 SQIVND (reference sequence). V was pared by 3 bases and J by 4 bases, with 18 bases between. In nucleotides, the CDR3 is TGTGCCAGTAGTATCGAATCAGGCAGGGGAACCACCGGGGAGCTGTTTTTT. Its protein is CASSIESGRGTTGELFF.

This clone appeared once. The chain recombines TRBV6-6 with TRBJ1-2; no definite D call. V was trimmed by 7 bases and J by 0 bases, leaving 15 bases between them. The CDR3 loop spans 15 amino acids. Germline lookup yields CDR1 MNHNY and CDR2 SVGAGI (reference sequence). The CDR3, as DNA: TGTGCCAGCACTTTAATTGGGAATTCTAACTATGGCTACACCTTC. It encodes CASTLIGNSNYGYTF.

The chain couples TRBV11-2 to TRBJ2-7; tentative D call: TRBD2 (6 bases). The germline V gene encodes CDR1 SGHAT and CDR2 FQNNGV. Trimming took off 2 bases at V and 7 bases at J, with 18 bases between the two ends. The CDR3 has 15 residues. In DNA, the CDR3 is TGTGCCAGCAGCTTATACCGGGACTTCTCGAAGGAGCAGTACTTC. Amino acids: CASSLYRDFSKEQYF.

The chain carries TRBV7-9 and TRBJ1-5; the D is unclear. The CDR3 runs to 12 residues. V was pared by 1 base and J by 4 bases, with 2 bases between. Germline loops: CDR1 SEHNR, CDR2 FQNEAQ (reference sequence). CDR3 DNA: TGTGCCAGCAGCTTAGAGAATCAGCCCCAGCATTTT. Its translation is CASSLENQPQHF. Complete variable domain (other parts from reference TRBV7-9 and TRBJ1-5): DTGVSQNPRHKITKRGQNVTFRCDPISEHNRLYWYRQTLGQGPEFLTYFQNEAQLEKSRLLSDRFSAERPKGSFSTLEIQRTEQGDSAMYLCASSLENQPQHFGDGTRLSIL.

The chain combines TRBV9 with TRBJ2-1; TRBD2 might be the D (5 bases). This CDR3 has 15 amino acids. Germline V CDR1 and CDR2: SGDLS, YYNGEE. Between the trimmed V and J ends, which lost 0 bases and 7 bases, there was a span of 14 bases. Here the CDR3 DNA reads TGTGCCAGCAGCGTAGTTTCATGGACGGGAAATGAGCAGTTCTTC. It yields the protein CASSVVSWTGNEQFF.

In its sample, this clone was seen once. The gene calls are TRBV5-8 and TRBJ2-5; D gene ambiguous. Germline V CDR1 and CDR2: SGHTS, YDEGEE. The CDR3 runs 15 residues. Trimming pared 1 base from V and 4 bases from J, leaving 14 bases between. Here the CDR3 reads CASSLWALAGETQYF. The CDR3 nucleotides read TGTGCCAGCAGCTTGTGGGCCTTAGCTGGAGAGACCCAGTACTTC.

This chain links TRBV11-1 with TRBJ2-3; D could derive from TRBD1 or TRBD2 (5 bases each). Germline-derived CDR1 and CDR2 are SGHAT and FQDESV (reference sequence). V lost 8 bases to trimming and J lost 4 bases, with 13 bases between them. This CDR3 spans 13 amino acids. CDR3: CASRGAGPDTQYF. CDR3 sequence (DNA): TGTGCCAGCCGAGGGGCAGGGCCAGATACGCAGTATTTT.

As DNA, the CDR3 is TGTGCCAGCAGCGGGTCCGGGACTAGCGGGAGGAGCTCCTACAATGAGCAGTTCTTC. This translates into CASSGSGTSGRSSYNEQFF. This sequence joins TRBV5-4 and TRBJ2-1; 15 nucleotides line up with TRBD2. This CDR3 comprises 19 residues. The J segment lost 0 bases and the V segment lost 4 bases, leaving 8 bases of the junction unmatched. Germline-derived CDR1 and CDR2 are SGHNT and YYREEE (reference sequence).

The chain recombines TRBV9 with TRBJ2-2, with D perhaps matching TRBD1 (6 bases). The germline CDR1 and CDR2 sequences are SGDLS and YYNGEE. The CDR3 covers 13 residues. Trimming cost V 4 bases and J 7 bases, with 11 bases left between them. The CDR3 DNA is TGTGCCAGCAGCAAAGGGGGTGGCGGGGAGCTGTTTTTT. This sequence encodes CASSKGGGGELFF.

The J gene is TRBJ1-6, the V gene TRBV6-1; no clear D gene. CDR1 and CDR2 from the germline V gene are MNHNS and SASEGT. Trimming removed 8 bases from V and 7 bases from J, with 15 bases in between. This CDR3 spans 14 amino acids. The CDR3 region is CASVVQRANSPLHF. DNA of the CDR3: TGTGCCAGCGTGGTACAGCGGGCCAATTCACCCCTCCACTTT.

The chain links TRBV6-1 to TRBJ2-7; 10 nucleotides agree with TRBD1. This CDR3 region has 14 residues. Losses at the gene ends were 6 bases for V and 4 bases for J; bases not matched to a gene: 6. Looked up from germline, CDR1 is MNHNS and CDR2 is SASEGT. The CDR3 sequence: CASSRQGAEYEQYF. As DNA, the CDR3 is TGTGCCAGCAGCAGACAGGGGGCGGAATACGAGCAGTACTTC.

This chain links TRBV5-4 with TRBJ1-2, with D perhaps matching TRBD1 (5 bases). The CDR3 runs to 16 residues. Germline V gene sequence: CDR1 SGHNT, CDR2 YYREEE (reference sequence). The V end was cut by 1 base, the J end by 7 bases, with 20 bases between. The CDR3 sequence is CASSLIGLEGKSGYTF. CDR3 DNA: TGTGCCAGCAGCTTGATTGGATTAGAGGGGAAGAGTGGCTACACCTTC.

This clone has a single count. V is TRBV5-8 and J is TRBJ2-1; D may match TRBD1 or TRBD2 (6 bases each). CDR3 length: 13 amino acids. Germline V gene data show CDR1 as SGHTS and CDR2 as YDEGEE. Trimming stripped 2 bases from V and 8 bases from J, with 11 bases between. This chain's CDR3 is CASSLGGWDEQFF. The DNA for the CDR3 is TGTGCCAGCAGCTTAGGGGGGTGGGATGAGCAGTTCTTC.

This chain joins TRBV6-5 and TRBJ2-2; 12 nucleotides line up with TRBD2. Germline V gene sequence: CDR1 MNHEY, CDR2 SVGAGI. Germline trimming cut 6 bases from V and 9 bases from J; bases unmatched to any gene: 8. The CDR3 runs to 15 residues. CDR3 in amino acids: CASRTLAGGPRELFF. CDR3 coding DNA: TGTGCCAGCAGGACCCTAGCGGGGGGGCCCCGGGAGCTGTTTTTT.

This chain joins TRBV6-5 and TRBJ2-3; tentatively, D is TRBD2 (6 bases). Trimming pared 6 bases from V and 0 bases from J, leaving 10 bases between. This CDR3 is 14 amino acids long. Germline V gene lookup returns CDR1 MNHEY and CDR2 SVGAGI. The CDR3 protein is CASRRGTSTDTQYF. DNA for the CDR3: TGTGCCAGCAGGCGCGGGACTAGCACAGATACGCAGTATTTT.

This chain uses TRBV7-2 with TRBJ2-2, with D perhaps matching TRBD2 (6 bases). V shed 4 bases and J shed 7 bases, with 10 bases lying between them. The CDR3 consists of 13 residues. CDR1 is SGHTA and CDR2 is FQGNSA in the germline V gene. This chain's CDR3 is CASSSLAVGELFF. CDR3 coding DNA: TGTGCCAGCAGCTCATTAGCGGTCGGGGAGCTGTTTTTT.

This clone was seen a few times. The chain joins TRBV19 to TRBJ2-7, with TRBD2 as a possible D gene (6 bases). Deletions cut 3 bases from V and 6 bases from J, with 12 bases between. CDR1 is LNHDA, CDR2 SQIVND, per germline (reference sequence). The CDR3 has 13 residues. The CDR3 loop reads CASSMLGGAEQYF. CDR3 nucleotides: TGTGCCAGTAGTATGTTGGGGGGAGCCGAGCAGTACTTC. Drawing the rest from reference TRBV19 and TRBJ2-7, the complete variable domain is DGGITQSPKYLFRKEGQNVTLSCEQNLNHDAMYWYRQDPGQGLRLIYYSQIVNDFQKGDIAEGYSVSREKKESFPLTVTSAQKNPTAFYLCASSMLGGAEQYFGPGTRLTVT.

The chain couples TRBV25-1 to TRBJ2-7; 7 nucleotides agree with TRBD2. J lost 6 bases, V lost 2 bases, and 4 bases had no gene match. Germline V lookup: CDR1 MGHDK, CDR2 SYGVNS. The length of the CDR3 is 13 residues. The CDR3 bases are TGTGCCAGCAGTGAAGAATGGGGGGGCGAGCAGTACTTC. Its protein is CASSEEWGGEQYF.

The chain couples TRBV7-6 to TRBJ2-5; tentative D call: TRBD2 (6 bases). The CDR3 loop spans 13 amino acids. Trimming took 5 bases from V and 5 from J, leaving 12 bases between them. The germline CDR1 and CDR2 sequences are SGHVS and FNYEAQ. The DNA for the CDR3 is TGTGCCAGCAGCCAAGGGAGGAGGGAGACCCAGTACTTC. It encodes CASSQGRRETQYF.

This clone was found once. The V gene is TRBV19, the J gene TRBJ1-5, with D tentatively TRBD1 (6 bases). Germline CDR1 and CDR2: LNHDA and SQIVND (reference sequence). The CDR3 is made up of 15 amino acids. The ends were cut back, 10 bases at V and 5 bases at J, with 21 bases in the middle. The CDR3 DNA reads as TGTGCCACAATGGAGGAGGGCAGGGGATATCAGCCCCAGCATTTT. This translates into CATMEEGRGYQPQHF.

The rearrangement uses TRBV9 and TRBJ2-1; the match to TRBD2 covers 10 bases. Germline V gene data show CDR1 as SGDLS and CDR2 as YYNGEE. The CDR3 consists of 15 residues. V shed 2 bases and J 8 bases; nucleotides not matched to a gene: 7. The DNA for the CDR3 is TGTGCCAGCAGCGTCATAGCGGGGGGTAGAGATGAGCAGTTCTTC. Translation: CASSVIAGGRDEQFF.